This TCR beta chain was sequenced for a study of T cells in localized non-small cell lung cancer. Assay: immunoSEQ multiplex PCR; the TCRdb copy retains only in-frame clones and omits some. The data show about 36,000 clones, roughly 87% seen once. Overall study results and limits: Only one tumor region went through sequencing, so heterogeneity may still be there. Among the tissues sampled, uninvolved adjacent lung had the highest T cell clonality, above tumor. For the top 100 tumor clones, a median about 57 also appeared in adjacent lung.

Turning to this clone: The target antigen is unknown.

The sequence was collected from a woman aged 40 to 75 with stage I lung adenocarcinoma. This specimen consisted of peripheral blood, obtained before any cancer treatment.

CDR3 DNA: TGTGCCAGCAGCTCTCCTTTAGCGGGGGAGACCCAGTACTTC. Amino acid sequence: CASSSPLAGETQYF. The V call is TRBV5-4, the J call TRBJ2-5, with 8 bases lining up with TRBD2. V lost 3 bases to trimming and J lost 5 bases; unmatched junction nucleotides: 6. CDR1 and CDR2 (germline): SGHNT, YYREEE (reference sequence). The CDR3 covers 14 residues.